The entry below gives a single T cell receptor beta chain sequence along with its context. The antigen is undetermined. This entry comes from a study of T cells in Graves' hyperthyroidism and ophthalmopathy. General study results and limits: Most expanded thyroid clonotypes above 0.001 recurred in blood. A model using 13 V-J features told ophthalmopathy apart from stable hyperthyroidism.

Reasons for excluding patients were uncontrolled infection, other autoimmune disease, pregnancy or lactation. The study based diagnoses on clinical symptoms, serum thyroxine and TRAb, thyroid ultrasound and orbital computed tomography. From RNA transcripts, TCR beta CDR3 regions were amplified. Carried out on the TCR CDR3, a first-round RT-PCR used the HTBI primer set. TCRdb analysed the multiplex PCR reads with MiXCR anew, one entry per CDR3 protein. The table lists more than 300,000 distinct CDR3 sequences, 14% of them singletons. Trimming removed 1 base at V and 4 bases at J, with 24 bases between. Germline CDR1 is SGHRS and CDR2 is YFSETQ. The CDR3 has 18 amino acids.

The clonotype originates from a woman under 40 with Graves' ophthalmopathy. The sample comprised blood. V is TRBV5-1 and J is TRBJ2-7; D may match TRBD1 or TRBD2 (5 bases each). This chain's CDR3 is CASSLLGDRPGLGYEQYF. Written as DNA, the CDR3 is TGCGCCAGCAGCTTGTTGGGGGATCGTCCAGGGTTGGGGTACGAGCAGTACTTC.